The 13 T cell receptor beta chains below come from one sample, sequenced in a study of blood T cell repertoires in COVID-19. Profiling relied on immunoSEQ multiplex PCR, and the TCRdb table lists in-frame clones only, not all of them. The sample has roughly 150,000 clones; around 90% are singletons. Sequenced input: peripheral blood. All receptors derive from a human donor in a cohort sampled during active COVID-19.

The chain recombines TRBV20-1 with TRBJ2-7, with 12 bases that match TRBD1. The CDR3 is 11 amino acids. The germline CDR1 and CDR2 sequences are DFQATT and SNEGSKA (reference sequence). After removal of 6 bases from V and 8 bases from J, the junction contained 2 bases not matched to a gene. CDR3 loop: CSAGQGAKQYF. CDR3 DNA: TGCAGTGCGGGACAGGGGGCGAAGCAGTACTTC.

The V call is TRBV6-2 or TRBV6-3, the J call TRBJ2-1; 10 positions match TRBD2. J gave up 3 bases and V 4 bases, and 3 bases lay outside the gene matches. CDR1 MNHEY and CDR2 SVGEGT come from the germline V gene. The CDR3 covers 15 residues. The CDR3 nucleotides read TGTGCCAGCAGTTTAGCGGGAGGCCTCTACAATGAGCAGTTCTTC. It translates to CASSLAGGLYNEQFF.

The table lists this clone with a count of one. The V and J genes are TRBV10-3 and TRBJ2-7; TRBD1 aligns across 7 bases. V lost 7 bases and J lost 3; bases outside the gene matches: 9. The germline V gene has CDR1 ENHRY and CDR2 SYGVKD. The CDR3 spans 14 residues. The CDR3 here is CAIKSPGQHYEQYF. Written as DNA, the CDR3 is TGTGCCATCAAAAGCCCGGGACAGCACTACGAGCAGTACTTC.

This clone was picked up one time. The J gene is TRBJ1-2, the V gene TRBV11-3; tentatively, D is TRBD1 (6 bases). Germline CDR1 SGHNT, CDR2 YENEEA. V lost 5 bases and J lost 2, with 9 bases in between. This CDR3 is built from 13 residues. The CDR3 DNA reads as TGTGCCAGCAGCGGCGGGGGCAACTATGGCTACACCTTC. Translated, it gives CASSGGGNYGYTF.

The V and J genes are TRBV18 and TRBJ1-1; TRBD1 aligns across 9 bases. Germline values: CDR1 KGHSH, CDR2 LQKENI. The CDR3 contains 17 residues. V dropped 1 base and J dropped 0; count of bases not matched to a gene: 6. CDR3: CASSPQTGGILNTEAFF. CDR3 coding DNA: TGTGCCAGCTCACCACAGACAGGGGGTATCCTGAACACTGAAGCTTTCTTT.

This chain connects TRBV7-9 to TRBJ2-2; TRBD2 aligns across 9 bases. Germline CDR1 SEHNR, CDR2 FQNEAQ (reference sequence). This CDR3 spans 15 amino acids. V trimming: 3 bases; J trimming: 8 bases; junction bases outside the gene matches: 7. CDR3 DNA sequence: TGTGCCAGCAGCTTCCAGCGGGAGGCTATAGGGGAGCTGTTTTTT. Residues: CASSFQREAIGELFF.

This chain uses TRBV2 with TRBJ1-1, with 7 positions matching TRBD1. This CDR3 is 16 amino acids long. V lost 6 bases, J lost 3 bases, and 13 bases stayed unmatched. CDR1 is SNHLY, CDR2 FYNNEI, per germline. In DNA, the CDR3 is TGTGCCAGCAGCCCCGGGACAGTCCTGGGGGACACTGAAGCTTTCTTT. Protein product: CASSPGTVLGDTEAFF.

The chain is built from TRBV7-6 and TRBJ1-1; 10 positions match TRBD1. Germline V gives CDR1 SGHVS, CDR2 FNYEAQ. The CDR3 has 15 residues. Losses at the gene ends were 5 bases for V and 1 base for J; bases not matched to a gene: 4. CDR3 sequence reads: CASSPRTGGNTEAFF. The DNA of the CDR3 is TGTGCCAGCAGCCCTCGGACAGGGGGGAACACTGAAGCTTTCTTT.

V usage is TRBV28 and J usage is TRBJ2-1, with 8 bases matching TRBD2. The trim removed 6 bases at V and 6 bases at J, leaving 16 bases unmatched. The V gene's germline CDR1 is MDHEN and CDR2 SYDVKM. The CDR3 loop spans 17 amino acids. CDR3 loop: CASSSESPGLVINEQFF. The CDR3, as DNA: TGTGCCAGCAGCTCAGAGAGCCCGGGACTAGTCATCAATGAGCAGTTCTTC.

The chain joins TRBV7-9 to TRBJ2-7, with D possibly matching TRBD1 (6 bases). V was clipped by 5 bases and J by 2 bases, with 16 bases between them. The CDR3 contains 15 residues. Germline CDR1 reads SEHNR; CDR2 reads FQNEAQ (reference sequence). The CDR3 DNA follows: TGTGCCAGCAGCGCTGACAGGTGGGGCCCCTACGAGCAGTACTTC. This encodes CASSADRWGPYEQYF.

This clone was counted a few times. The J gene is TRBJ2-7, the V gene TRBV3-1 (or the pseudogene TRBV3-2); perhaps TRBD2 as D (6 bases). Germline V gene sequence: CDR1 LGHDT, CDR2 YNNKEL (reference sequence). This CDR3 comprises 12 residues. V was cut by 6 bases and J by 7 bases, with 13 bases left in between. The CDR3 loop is CASRDSAGEQYF. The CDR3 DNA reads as TGTGCCAGCAGGGACTCCGCGGGGGAGCAGTACTTC.

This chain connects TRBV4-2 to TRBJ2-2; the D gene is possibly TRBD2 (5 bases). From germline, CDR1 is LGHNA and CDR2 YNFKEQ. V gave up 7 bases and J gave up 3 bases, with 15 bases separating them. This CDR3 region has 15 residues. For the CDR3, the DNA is TGTGCCAGCACACTAGGAACGTTGGACACCGGGGAGCTGTTTTTT. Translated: CASTLGTLDTGELFF.

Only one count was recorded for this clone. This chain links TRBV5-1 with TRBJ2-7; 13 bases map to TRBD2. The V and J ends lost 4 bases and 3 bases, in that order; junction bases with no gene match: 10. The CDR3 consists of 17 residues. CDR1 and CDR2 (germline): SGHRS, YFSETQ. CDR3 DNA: TGCGCCAGCAGCCTGAGGACTAGCGGGAGCGTAAACTACGAGCAGTACTTC. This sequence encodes CASSLRTSGSVNYEQYF.